A selection of T cell receptor beta chains follows, all from one sample in a study of T cell responses to AZD1222 COVID-19 vaccine. Profiled with immunoSEQ multiplex PCR; TCRdb holds only in-frame clones, not every one. Of 100,000 to 120,000 clones listed, 88% are singletons. The specimen was peripheral blood, collected on day 0 of AZD1222 vaccination. These TCRs come from an adult in good health. Each CDR3 is given with its conserved first and last residue. D genes are given only for firm matches. Size is stated for part of the rows, as once, few or many counts, or as a class when the clone is expanded.

D gene	V gene	clone size	J gene	CDR3 protein	CDR3 DNA
-	TRBV3-1/TRBV3-2	-	TRBJ1-5	CASSQDPAVNQPQHF	TGTGCCAGCAGCCAAGATCCGGCAGTCAATCAGCCCCAGCATTTT
TRBD1	TRBV9	once	TRBJ1-4	CASSPRQGAGKLFF	TGTGCCAGCAGCCCTCGACAGGGGGCGGGAAAACTGTTTTTT
-	TRBV11-2	-	TRBJ1-5	CASSAYNQPQHF	TGTGCCAGCAGCGCCTACAATCAGCCCCAGCATTTT
TRBD1	TRBV5-1	-	TRBJ1-4	CASSTQGARISANEKLFF	TGCGCCAGCAGCACTCAGGGGGCGCGTATATCGGCTAATGAAAAACTGTTTTTT
TRBD2	TRBV18	-	TRBJ2-7	CASSQTLAGGSGEQYF	TGTGCCAGCTCACAGACACTAGCGGGAGGTTCCGGCGAGCAGTACTTC
TRBD1	TRBV6-5	-	TRBJ1-1	CASRLQGGTEAFF	TGTGCCAGCAGGCTACAGGGGGGAACTGAAGCTTTCTTT
TRBD1	TRBV4-1	once	TRBJ1-2	CASSLDYGQGYGYTF	TGCGCCAGCAGCCTCGATTACGGACAGGGGTATGGCTACACCTTC
-	TRBV3-1/TRBV3-2	-	TRBJ2-7	CASSLPLGYEQYF	TGTGCCAGCAGCCTGCCGCTAGGGTACGAGCAGTACTTC
-	TRBV6-1	-	TRBJ1-2	CASREDSRSNYGYTF	TGTGCCAGCAGGGAAGACAGCCGCTCTAACTATGGCTACACCTTC
-	TRBV19	once	TRBJ1-1	CASSIVGVGEAFF	TGTGCCAGTAGTATCGTCGGGGTGGGGGAAGCTTTCTTT
-	TRBV4-1	-	TRBJ2-2	CASSQLNTGELFF	TGCGCCAGCAGCCAACTAAACACCGGGGAGCTGTTTTTT
TRBD1	TRBV4-1	-	TRBJ1-1	CASSHPDRGLGAFF	TGCGCCAGCAGCCACCCGGACAGGGGCCTAGGTGCTTTCTTT
-	TRBV25-1	-	TRBJ1-5	CASGSFREGPQHF	TGTGCCAGCGGCTCTTTCCGGGAGGGGCCCCAGCATTTT
TRBD1	TRBV19	-	TRBJ1-1	CASSKAGQGSPEAFF	TGTGCCAGTAGCAAAGCAGGACAGGGGTCTCCTGAAGCTTTCTTT
TRBD1	TRBV6-1	-	TRBJ1-2	CASSEGDRGFYGYTF	TGTGCCAGCAGTGAAGGGGACAGGGGGTTCTATGGCTACACCTTC
-	TRBV30	-	TRBJ2-2	CAWSWSPNTGELFF	TGTGCCTGGAGTTGGTCTCCTAACACCGGGGAGCTGTTTTTT
-	TRBV29-1	-	TRBJ2-4	CSGVFRGDIQYF	TGCAGCGGAGTGTTTCGGGGAGACATTCAGTACTTC
-	TRBV2	-	TRBJ2-5	CASLLPAGNDRETQYF	TGTGCCAGCCTGCTGCCGGCAGGCAATGATCGGGAGACCCAGTACTTC
-	TRBV2	-	TRBJ1-6	CASNGDYNSPLHF	TGTGCCAGCAACGGGGATTATAATTCACCCCTCCACTTT
-	TRBV28	few	TRBJ1-1	CASSTGGTVNTEAFF	TGTGCCAGCAGTACGGGGGGGACGGTGAACACTGAAGCTTTCTTT
-	TRBV10-3	-	TRBJ1-1	CASKKEPNTEAFF	TGTGCCTCCAAGAAGGAGCCGAACACTGAAGCTTTCTTT
TRBD1	TRBV23-1	-	TRBJ2-7	CASTQARGHYEQYF	TGCGCCAGCACCCAGGCCAGGGGGCATTACGAGCAGTACTTC
-	TRBV7-9	-	TRBJ1-1	CASSRTGRGTEAFF	TGTGCCAGCAGCCGAACGGGAAGGGGAACTGAAGCTTTCTTT
-	TRBV5-6	-	TRBJ1-2	CASSRGRRGGYTF	TGTGCCAGCAGCAGGGGACGACGCGGTGGCTACACCTTC
-	TRBV20-1	-	TRBJ2-7	CSARDVPEQYF	TGCAGTGCTAGAGATGTACCCGAGCAGTACTTC
-	TRBV7-8	-	TRBJ1-2	CASSLALEPGRGYTF	TGTGCCAGCAGCTTAGCGCTAGAGCCGGGACGAGGCTACACCTTC
-	TRBV6-5	few	TRBJ2-1	CASSFRVSYNEQFF	TGTGCCAGCAGTTTTAGGGTTTCCTACAATGAGCAGTTCTTC
TRBD1	TRBV16	-	TRBJ1-2	CASSQTQGYGYTF	TGTGCCAGCAGCCAAACACAGGGGTATGGCTACACCTTC
TRBD1	TRBV6-5	-	TRBJ1-5	CASRRQGNSNQPQHF	TGTGCCAGCAGAAGACAGGGGAATAGCAATCAGCCCCAGCATTTT
TRBD1	TRBV3-1/TRBV3-2	-	TRBJ1-1	CASSRQGSTEAFF	TGTGCCAGCAGCCGACAGGGGAGTACTGAAGCTTTCTTT
-	TRBV11-3	-	TRBJ2-1	CASSGQGGRRYNEQFF	TGTGCCAGCAGCGGCCAAGGGGGGAGGCGGTACAATGAGCAGTTCTTC
-	TRBV5-1	-	TRBJ1-2	CASSLMAGDDGYTF	TGCGCCAGCAGCTTGATGGCAGGGGATGATGGCTACACCTTC
-	TRBV24-1	-	TRBJ2-5	CATSDKAGGETQYF	TGTGCCACCAGTGATAAAGCCGGGGGAGAGACCCAGTACTTC
-	TRBV20-1	-	TRBJ1-5	CSAGGDQPQHF	TGCAGTGCTGGAGGGGACCAGCCCCAGCATTTT
-	TRBV10-3	-	TRBJ1-2	CAISESDRVFEYGYTF	TGTGCCATCAGTGAGTCGGATCGGGTCTTTGAGTATGGCTACACCTTC
-	TRBV4-1	-	TRBJ2-1	CASSQAPRGRGSYNEQFF	TGCGCCAGCAGCCAAGCCCCTCGAGGGCGGGGTTCCTACAATGAGCAGTTCTTC
-	TRBV28	-	TRBJ1-2	CASTPGTGNYGYTF	TGTGCCAGCACCCCCGGAACAGGGAACTATGGCTACACCTTC
-	TRBV15	-	TRBJ1-2	CATSKGTPAHGYTF	TGTGCCACCAGCAAAGGCACCCCGGCGCATGGCTACACCTTC
-	TRBV19	few	TRBJ2-1	CASISGHRYNEQFF	TGTGCCAGTATAAGTGGCCACAGATACAATGAGCAGTTCTTC
-	TRBV6-5	once	TRBJ1-2	CASSSRNYGYTF	TGTGCCAGCAGTTCCCGGAACTATGGCTACACCTTC
TRBD2	TRBV5-1	-	TRBJ2-1	CASSSLAGDNEQFF	TGCGCCAGCAGCTCTCTAGCGGGGGACAATGAGCAGTTCTTC
TRBD2	TRBV5-1	-	TRBJ2-7	CASSEGLVYEQYF	TGCGCCAGCAGCGAGGGACTAGTCTACGAGCAGTACTTC
TRBD1	TRBV19	-	TRBJ1-1	CASSTSHWTGVNTEAFF	TGTGCCAGTAGTACATCTCACTGGACAGGGGTGAACACTGAAGCTTTCTTT
TRBD1	TRBV6-6	-	TRBJ1-3	CASSFQGALSGNTIYF	TGTGCCAGCAGTTTCCAGGGGGCCCTCTCTGGAAACACCATATATTTT
-	TRBV3-1/TRBV3-2	-	TRBJ1-6	CASSQGGGSYNSPLHF	TGTGCCAGCAGTCAGGGAGGAGGATCCTATAATTCACCCCTCCACTTT
-	TRBV27	-	TRBJ1-6	CASSLPHRSPLHF	TGTGCCAGCAGTTTGCCTCACAGGTCACCCCTCCACTTT
-	TRBV19	-	TRBJ2-7	CATTDSYEQYF	TGTGCCACGACCGACAGCTACGAGCAGTACTTC
-	TRBV24-1	-	TRBJ1-5	CATSDSNQGYQHF	TGTGCCACCAGTGACTCGAACCAGGGATACCAGCATTTT
-	TRBV19	-	TRBJ1-2	CASTRGGSNYGYTF	TGTGCCAGTACCCGCGGGGGTTCTAACTATGGCTACACCTTC
-	TRBV10-3	-	TRBJ2-1	CAISESTGQQFF	TGTGCCATCAGTGAGTCGACGGGACAGCAGTTCTTC
-	TRBV7-8	-	TRBJ1-3	CASSLSLAGASGNTIYF	TGTGCCAGCAGCTTAAGTTTGGCAGGGGCCTCTGGAAACACCATATATTTT
-	TRBV6-5	-	TRBJ2-2	CASRRDFSGELFF	TGTGCCAGCAGACGGGACTTTTCCGGGGAGCTGTTTTTT